Listed below are T cell receptor beta chains from one sample, sequenced in a study of blood T cell repertoires in COVID-19. Repertoires were generated with immunoSEQ multiplex PCR, while TCRdb's copy carries only in-frame clones and drops some. The table includes 300,000 to 400,000 clones, roughly 85% detected once. Material for sequencing was PBMCs or T cells enriched from blood (not recorded which). The receptors here all came from a woman in her 40s with acute COVID-19. CDR3s include the opening cysteine and the closing phenylalanine or tryptophan. Fields, in order: J gene, V gene, D gene, clone size, CDR3 length, CDR3 DNA, CDR3 protein. A D gene is named only where the DNA matches it firmly. Rows give clone size only sometimes, using once, few, many, or a class for an expanded clone.

J: TRBJ1-3; V: TRBV5-6; D: TRBD1; size: .; length: 14; DNA: TGTGCCAGCAGGGGACAGGGAACTGGAAACACCATATATTTT; CDR3: CASRGQGTGNTIYF
J: TRBJ1-1; V: TRBV23-1; D: .; size: .; length: 17; DNA: TGCGCCAGCAGTCAGGGGGGACGCCAAGGGACGAACACTGAAGCTTTCTTT; CDR3: CASSQGGRQGTNTEAFF
J: TRBJ1-2; V: TRBV7-2; D: .; size: .; length: 14; DNA: TGTGCCAGCAGCCAGGGGACCTCTAACTATGGCTACACCTTC; CDR3: CASSQGTSNYGYTF
J: TRBJ1-1; V: TRBV7-3; D: .; size: many; length: 9; DNA: TGTGCCAGCAAGAGAGAAGCTTTCTTT; CDR3: CASKREAFF
J: TRBJ1-6; V: TRBV28; D: .; size: .; length: 15; DNA: TGTGCCAGCAACTGGGGGACTGGAACTAATTCACCCCTCCACTTT; CDR3: CASNWGTGTNSPLHF
J: TRBJ2-2; V: TRBV11-3; D: TRBD1; size: .; length: 17; DNA: TGTGCCAGCAGCGGATTGGACAGGGGATTTAACAGCGGGGAGCTGTTTTTT; CDR3: CASSGLDRGFNSGELFF
J: TRBJ1-6; V: TRBV6-6; D: .; size: few; length: 11; DNA: TGTGCCAGCAAAGAGAATTCACCCCTCCACTTT; CDR3: CASKENSPLHF
J: TRBJ2-7; V: TRBV28; D: .; size: .; length: 15; DNA: TGTGCCAGCAGACCAGATTCAGCGGCCGGCTACGAGCAGTACTTC; CDR3: CASRPDSAAGYEQYF
J: TRBJ1-1; V: TRBV4-2; D: .; size: .; length: 13; DNA: TGTGCCAGCAGCCAGGCTCTGGCCACTGAAGCTTTCTTT; CDR3: CASSQALATEAFF
J: TRBJ1-1; V: TRBV19; D: .; size: .; length: 15; DNA: TGTGCCAGTAGTACTGGGCGACACCTGAACACTGAAGCTTTCTTT; CDR3: CASSTGRHLNTEAFF
J: TRBJ1-6; V: TRBV6-5; D: TRBD1; size: .; length: 15; DNA: TGTGCCAGCATGCAGCCCGACAGGGCAAATTCACCCCTCCACTTT; CDR3: CASMQPDRANSPLHF
J: TRBJ2-1; V: TRBV11-2; D: TRBD1; size: .; length: 15; DNA: TGTGCCAGCAGCTCTACATCCGGGACAGGGGATGAGCAGTTCTTC; CDR3: CASSSTSGTGDEQFF
J: TRBJ1-1; V: TRBV7-8; D: TRBD1; size: .; length: 13; DNA: TGTGCCAGCAGCAACTGGGACAGGGGAGGGGCTTTCTTT; CDR3: CASSNWDRGGAFF
J: TRBJ2-1; V: TRBV5-6; D: TRBD2; size: .; length: 15; DNA: TGTGCCAGCAGCCCTTTTGAAGCGGGGGGACGGGAGCAGTTCTTC; CDR3: CASSPFEAGGREQFF
J: TRBJ1-1; V: TRBV4-2; D: .; size: .; length: 13; DNA: TGTGCCAGCAGCCATATGAGTTCCACTGAAGCTTTCTTT; CDR3: CASSHMSSTEAFF
J: TRBJ1-2; V: TRBV7-9; D: TRBD1; size: .; length: 16; DNA: TGTGCCAGCACCGAAAAGCGGAAGGGGGCGGACTATGGCTACACCTTC; CDR3: CASTEKRKGADYGYTF
J: TRBJ1-2; V: TRBV5-6; D: .; size: .; length: 14; DNA: TGTGCCAGCAGCTTGAACAGGGCGGTGTCAGGCTACACCTTC; CDR3: CASSLNRAVSGYTF
J: TRBJ2-7; V: TRBV24-1; D: .; size: .; length: 13; DNA: TGTGCCACCAAAGCTGACGAGCGGGACGAGCAGTACTTC; CDR3: CATKADERDEQYF
J: TRBJ2-3; V: TRBV28; D: TRBD2; size: few; length: 15; DNA: TGTGCCAGCAGTCCTAGCGGGGCCCGGGCGGATACGCAGTATTTT; CDR3: CASSPSGARADTQYF
J: TRBJ2-7; V: TRBV28; D: TRBD2; size: once; length: 16; DNA: TGTGCCAGCAGTTTGTATCTAGCGGTGAGCTCCTACGAGCAGTACTTC; CDR3: CASSLYLAVSSYEQYF
J: TRBJ1-3; V: TRBV2; D: .; size: .; length: 16; DNA: TGTGCCAGCAGTGGACTCTTTTCAGGGCTCGGAAACACCATATATTTT; CDR3: CASSGLFSGLGNTIYF
J: TRBJ2-1; V: TRBV29-1; D: TRBD2; size: .; length: 16; DNA: TGCAGCACCAAAGGGGCGGGACTAGCGGGTCGGAATGAGCAGTTCTTC; CDR3: CSTKGAGLAGRNEQFF
J: TRBJ2-1; V: TRBV7-2; D: .; size: .; length: 17; DNA: TGTGCCAGCAGCTTAGAATCAAGCAAATACTCCTACAATGAGCAGTTCTTC; CDR3: CASSLESSKYSYNEQFF
J: TRBJ2-7; V: TRBV6-6; D: .; size: .; length: 16; DNA: TGTGCCAGCAGTTCGCCCTTCGGACTACCCGCCTACGAGCAGTACTTC; CDR3: CASSSPFGLPAYEQYF
J: TRBJ2-5; V: TRBV3-1/TRBV3-2; D: .; size: .; length: 14; DNA: TGTGCCAGCAGCCAACGCAGGGACCAAGAGACCCAGTACTTC; CDR3: CASSQRRDQETQYF
J: TRBJ2-5; V: TRBV5-1; D: TRBD2; size: .; length: 14; DNA: TGCGCCAGCAGCTTGGCCGGGAGGGAAGAGACCCAGTACTTC; CDR3: CASSLAGREETQYF
J: TRBJ2-1; V: TRBV19; D: TRBD1; size: .; length: 16; DNA: TGTGCCAGTATGGCGGGCCGGGACAGGGGGCAGAATGAGCAGTTCTTC; CDR3: CASMAGRDRGQNEQFF
J: TRBJ2-1; V: TRBV7-2; D: .; size: .; length: 13; DNA: TGTGCCAGCAGTTCAACAGGAAACAATGAGCAGTTCTTC; CDR3: CASSSTGNNEQFF
J: TRBJ2-7; V: TRBV5-5; D: .; size: .; length: 15; DNA: TGTGCCAGCAGCTTGGCTACAGGGAGTCCCTACGAGCAGTACTTC; CDR3: CASSLATGSPYEQYF
J: TRBJ1-2; V: TRBV6-5; D: TRBD1; size: .; length: 14; DNA: TGTGCCAGCAGCCCCGGGACAGGGGGTCGTGGCTACACCTTC; CDR3: CASSPGTGGRGYTF
J: TRBJ1-5; V: TRBV18; D: .; size: once; length: 14; DNA: TGTGCCAGCTCACAGTTACAGGGTGGTCAGCCCCAGCATTTT; CDR3: CASSQLQGGQPQHF
J: TRBJ1-1; V: TRBV9; D: .; size: few; length: 13; DNA: TGTGCCAGCAGCGCCAGGGTGGGCACTGAAGCTTTCTTT; CDR3: CASSARVGTEAFF
J: TRBJ2-7; V: TRBV6-4; D: .; size: .; length: 13; DNA: TGTGCCAGCAGTGTTGAGGGACATAGGGAGCAGTACTTC; CDR3: CASSVEGHREQYF
J: TRBJ2-1; V: TRBV5-6; D: .; size: .; length: 14; DNA: TGTGCCAGCAGCTTGGAACTAAGGGGCGATGAGCAGTTCTTC; CDR3: CASSLELRGDEQFF
J: TRBJ2-5; V: TRBV19; D: TRBD1; size: .; length: 15; DNA: TGTGCCACCTCCCGGGGACAGGGGGCCGGGGGGACCCAGTACTTC; CDR3: CATSRGQGAGGTQYF
J: TRBJ2-7; V: TRBV4-3; D: .; size: .; length: 15; DNA: TGCGCCAGCAGCCAAGATACAGGAACTTCCTACGAGCAGTACTTC; CDR3: CASSQDTGTSYEQYF
J: TRBJ2-7; V: TRBV2; D: TRBD2; size: .; length: 16; DNA: TGTGCCAGCAGTGAAGTCACTAGCGGGGTTTTTTACGAGCAGTACTTC; CDR3: CASSEVTSGVFYEQYF
J: TRBJ2-3; V: TRBV29-1; D: .; size: .; length: 13; DNA: TGCAGCGTTGCATCCCGTCGGACAGATACGCAGTATTTT; CDR3: CSVASRRTDTQYF
J: TRBJ1-4; V: TRBV5-6; D: .; size: .; length: 14; DNA: TGTGCCAGCAGCTTGGTGGAGACCAATGAAAAACTGTTTTTT; CDR3: CASSLVETNEKLFF
J: TRBJ1-6; V: TRBV28; D: TRBD1; size: .; length: 16; DNA: TGTGCCAGCAGCCTGCCTGGGACAGGGAATAATTCACCCCTCCACTTT; CDR3: CASSLPGTGNNSPLHF
J: TRBJ1-1; V: TRBV27; D: .; size: .; length: 16; DNA: TGTGCCAGCAGTTTACAGGGACTTTTCTCTAACACTGAAGCTTTCTTT; CDR3: CASSLQGLFSNTEAFF
J: TRBJ1-1; V: TRBV18; D: TRBD1; size: .; length: 15; DNA: TGTGCCAGCTCACCTCTAGACAGGGGGGGTACTGAAGCTTTCTTT; CDR3: CASSPLDRGGTEAFF
J: TRBJ2-2; V: TRBV10-3; D: TRBD1; size: .; length: 14; DNA: TGTGCCATCAGGGGGACAGCGAACACCGGGGAGCTGTTTTTT; CDR3: CAIRGTANTGELFF
J: TRBJ1-1; V: TRBV19; D: .; size: .; length: 16; DNA: TGTGCCAGTAGTAAAGAGGAGGGTTGGATGAACACTGAAGCTTTCTTT; CDR3: CASSKEEGWMNTEAFF
J: TRBJ1-3; V: TRBV7-2; D: .; size: .; length: 16; DNA: TGTGCCAGCAGCTTATTACAGGGTCTCTCTGGAAACACCATATATTTT; CDR3: CASSLLQGLSGNTIYF
J: TRBJ1-5; V: TRBV2; D: .; size: .; length: 13; DNA: TGTGCCAGCAGACTTTATAGCAATCAGCCCCAGCATTTT; CDR3: CASRLYSNQPQHF